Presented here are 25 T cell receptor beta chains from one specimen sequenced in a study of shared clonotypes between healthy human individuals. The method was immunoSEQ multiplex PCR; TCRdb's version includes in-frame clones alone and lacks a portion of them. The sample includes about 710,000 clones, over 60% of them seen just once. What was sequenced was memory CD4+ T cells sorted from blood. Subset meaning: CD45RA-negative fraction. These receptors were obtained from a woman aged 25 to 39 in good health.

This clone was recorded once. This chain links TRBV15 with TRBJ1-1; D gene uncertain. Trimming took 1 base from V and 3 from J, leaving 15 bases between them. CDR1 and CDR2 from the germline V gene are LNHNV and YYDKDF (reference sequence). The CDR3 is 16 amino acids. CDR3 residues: CATSRAANSIDTEAFF. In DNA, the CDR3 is TGTGCCACCAGCAGAGCTGCTAACAGTATAGACACTGAAGCTTTCTTT.

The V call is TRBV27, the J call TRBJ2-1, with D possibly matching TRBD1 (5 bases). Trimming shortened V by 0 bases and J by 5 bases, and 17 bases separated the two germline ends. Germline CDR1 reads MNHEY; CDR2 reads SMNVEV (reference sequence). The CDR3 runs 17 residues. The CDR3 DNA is TGTGCCAGCAGTTTATCGAGACAGTCGATAACTAACAATGAGCAGTTCTTC. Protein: CASSLSRQSITNNEQFF.

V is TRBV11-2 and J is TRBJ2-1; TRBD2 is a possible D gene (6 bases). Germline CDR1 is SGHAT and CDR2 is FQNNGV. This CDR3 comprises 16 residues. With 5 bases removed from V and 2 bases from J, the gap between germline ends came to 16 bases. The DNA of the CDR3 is TGTGCCAGCAGCCTACAGCGGGCCGTCACCTACAATGAGCAGTTCTTC. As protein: CASSLQRAVTYNEQFF.

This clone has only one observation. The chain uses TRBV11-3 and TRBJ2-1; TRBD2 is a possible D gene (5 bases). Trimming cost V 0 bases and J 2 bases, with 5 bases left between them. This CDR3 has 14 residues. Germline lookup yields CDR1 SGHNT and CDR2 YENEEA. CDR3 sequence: CASSLDGTYNEQFF. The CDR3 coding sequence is TGTGCCAGCAGCTTAGACGGGACCTACAATGAGCAGTTCTTC.

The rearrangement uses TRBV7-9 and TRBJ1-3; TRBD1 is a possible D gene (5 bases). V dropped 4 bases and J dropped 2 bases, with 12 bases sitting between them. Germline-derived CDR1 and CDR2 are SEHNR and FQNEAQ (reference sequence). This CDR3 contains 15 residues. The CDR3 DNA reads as TGTGCCAGCAGCTACGGACACGATACTGGAAACACCATATATTTT. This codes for CASSYGHDTGNTIYF.

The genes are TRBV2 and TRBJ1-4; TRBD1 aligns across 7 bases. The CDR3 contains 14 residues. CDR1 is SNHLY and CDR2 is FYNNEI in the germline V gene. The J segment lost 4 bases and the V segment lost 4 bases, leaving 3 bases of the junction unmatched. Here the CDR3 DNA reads TGTGCCAGCAGTGTACAGGGGAGTAATGAAAAACTGTTTTTT. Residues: CASSVQGSNEKLFF.

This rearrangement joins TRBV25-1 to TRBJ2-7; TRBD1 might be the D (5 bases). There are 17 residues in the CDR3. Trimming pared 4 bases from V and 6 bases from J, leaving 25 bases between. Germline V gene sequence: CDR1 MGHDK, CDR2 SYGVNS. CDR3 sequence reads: CASSVLDGATPSGEQYF. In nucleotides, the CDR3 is TGTGCCAGCAGTGTCCTAGATGGGGCTACCCCATCCGGCGAGCAGTACTTC.

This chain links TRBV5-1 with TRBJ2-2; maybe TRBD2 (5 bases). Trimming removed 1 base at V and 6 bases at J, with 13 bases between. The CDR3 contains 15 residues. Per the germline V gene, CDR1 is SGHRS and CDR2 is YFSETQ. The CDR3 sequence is CASSLSGIRAGELFF. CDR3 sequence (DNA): TGCGCCAGCAGCTTGTCGGGGATACGGGCCGGGGAGCTGTTTTTT.

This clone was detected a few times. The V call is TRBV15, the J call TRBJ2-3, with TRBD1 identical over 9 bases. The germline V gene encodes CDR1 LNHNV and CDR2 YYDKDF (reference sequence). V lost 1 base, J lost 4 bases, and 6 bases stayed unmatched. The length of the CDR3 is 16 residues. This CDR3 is CATSRVLGQGPDTQYF. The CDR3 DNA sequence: TGTGCCACCAGCAGAGTGTTGGGACAGGGTCCAGATACGCAGTATTTT.

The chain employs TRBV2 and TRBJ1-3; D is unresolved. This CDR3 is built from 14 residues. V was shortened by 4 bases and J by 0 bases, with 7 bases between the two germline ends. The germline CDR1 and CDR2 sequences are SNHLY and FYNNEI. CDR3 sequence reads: CASSAVTSGNTIYF. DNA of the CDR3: TGTGCCAGCAGTGCCGTGACCTCTGGAAACACCATATATTTT.

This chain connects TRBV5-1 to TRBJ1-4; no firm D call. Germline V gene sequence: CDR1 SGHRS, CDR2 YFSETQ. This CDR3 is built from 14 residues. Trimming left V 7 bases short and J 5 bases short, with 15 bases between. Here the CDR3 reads CASGETGENEKLFF. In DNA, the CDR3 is TGCGCCAGCGGGGAGACCGGGGAAAATGAAAAACTGTTTTTT.

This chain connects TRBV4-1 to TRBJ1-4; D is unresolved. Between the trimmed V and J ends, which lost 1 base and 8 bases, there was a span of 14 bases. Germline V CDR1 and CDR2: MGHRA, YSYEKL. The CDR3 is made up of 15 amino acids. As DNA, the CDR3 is TGCGCCAGCAGCCAAGGACCCACCGTAAGGGAAAAACTGTTTTTT. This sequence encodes CASSQGPTVREKLFF.

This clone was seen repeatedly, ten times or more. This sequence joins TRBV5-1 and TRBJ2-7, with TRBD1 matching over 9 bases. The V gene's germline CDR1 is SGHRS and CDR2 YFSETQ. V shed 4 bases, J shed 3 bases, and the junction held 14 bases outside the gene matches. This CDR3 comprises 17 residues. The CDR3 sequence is CASSPWTGVRVRYEQYF. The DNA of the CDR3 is TGCGCCAGCAGCCCCTGGACAGGGGTCAGAGTACGCTACGAGCAGTACTTC.

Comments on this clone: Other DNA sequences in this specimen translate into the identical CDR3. Here the CDR3 DNA reads TGTGCCAGCAGTCTGGGACTAGCGGGAGTACCCTACGAGCAGTACTTC. Translating it yields CASSLGLAGVPYEQYF. V is TRBV28 and J is TRBJ2-7; 14 positions match TRBD2. Germline V lookup: CDR1 MDHEN, CDR2 SYDVKM. Trimming took 5 bases from V and 2 from J; bases not matched to a gene: 5. The CDR3 has 16 amino acids.

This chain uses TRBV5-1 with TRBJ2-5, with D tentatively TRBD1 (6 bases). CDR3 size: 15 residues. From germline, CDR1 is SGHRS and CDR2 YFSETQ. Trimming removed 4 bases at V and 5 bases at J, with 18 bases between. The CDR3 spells CASSQQGPTLETQYF. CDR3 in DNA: TGCGCCAGCAGCCAACAGGGACCCACGTTGGAGACCCAGTACTTC.

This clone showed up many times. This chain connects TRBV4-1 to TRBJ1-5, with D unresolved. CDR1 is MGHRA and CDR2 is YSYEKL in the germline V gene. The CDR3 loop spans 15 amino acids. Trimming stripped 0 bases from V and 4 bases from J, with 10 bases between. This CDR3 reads CASSQDNRANQPQHF. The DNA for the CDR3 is TGCGCCAGCAGCCAAGATAACCGAGCTAATCAGCCCCAGCATTTT.

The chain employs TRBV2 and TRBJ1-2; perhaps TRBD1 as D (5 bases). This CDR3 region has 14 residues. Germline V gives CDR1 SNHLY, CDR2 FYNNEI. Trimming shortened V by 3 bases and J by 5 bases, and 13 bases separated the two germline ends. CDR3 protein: CASSEGTSSYGYTF. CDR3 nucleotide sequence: TGTGCCAGCAGTGAGGGGACGTCAAGTTATGGCTACACCTTC.

The CDR3 DNA reads as TGTGCCAGCCACTATCCAACAGCGATAGCTAAGTTTTCAAATGAGCAGTTCTTC. Its translation is CASHYPTAIAKFSNEQFF. V gene TRBV21-1 combines with J gene TRBJ2-1. TRBV21-1 is a known pseudogene. This CDR3 region has 18 residues.

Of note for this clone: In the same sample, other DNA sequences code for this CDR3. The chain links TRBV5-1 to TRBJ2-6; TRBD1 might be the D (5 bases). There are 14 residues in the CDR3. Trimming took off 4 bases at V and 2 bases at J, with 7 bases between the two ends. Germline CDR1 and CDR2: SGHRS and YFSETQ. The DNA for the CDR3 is TGCGCCAGCAGCCCGACAGCTGGGGCCAACGTCCTGACTTTC. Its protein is CASSPTAGANVLTF. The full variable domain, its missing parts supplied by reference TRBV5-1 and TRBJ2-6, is KAGVTQTPRYLIKTRGQQVTLSCSPISGHRSVSWYQQTPGQGLQFLFEYFSETQRNKGNFPGRFSGRQFSNSRSEMNVSTLELGDSALYLCASSPTAGANVLTFGAGSRLTVL.

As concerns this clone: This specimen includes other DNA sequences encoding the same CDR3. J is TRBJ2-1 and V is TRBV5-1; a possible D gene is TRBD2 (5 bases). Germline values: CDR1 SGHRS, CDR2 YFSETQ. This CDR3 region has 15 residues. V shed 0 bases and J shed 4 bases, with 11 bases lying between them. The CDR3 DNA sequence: TGCGCCAGCAGCTTGGACACCGCGGGTTACAATGAGCAGTTCTTC. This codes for CASSLDTAGYNEQFF.

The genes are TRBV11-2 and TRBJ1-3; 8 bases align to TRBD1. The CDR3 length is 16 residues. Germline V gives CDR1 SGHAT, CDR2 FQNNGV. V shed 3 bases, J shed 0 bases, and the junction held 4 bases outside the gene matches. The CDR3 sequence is CASSFQGADSGNTIYF. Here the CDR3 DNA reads TGTGCCAGCAGCTTTCAGGGGGCCGACTCTGGAAACACCATATATTTT.

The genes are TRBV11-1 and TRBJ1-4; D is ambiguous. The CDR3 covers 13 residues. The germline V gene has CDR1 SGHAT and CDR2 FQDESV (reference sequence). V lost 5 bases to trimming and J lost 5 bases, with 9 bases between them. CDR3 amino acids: CASSQTENEKLFF. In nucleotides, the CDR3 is TGTGCCAGCAGCCAAACAGAGAATGAAAAACTGTTTTTT.

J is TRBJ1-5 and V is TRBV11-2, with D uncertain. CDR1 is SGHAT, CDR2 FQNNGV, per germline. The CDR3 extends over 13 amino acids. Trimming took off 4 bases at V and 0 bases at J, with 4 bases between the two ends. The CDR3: CASSSNSNQPQHF. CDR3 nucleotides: TGTGCCAGCAGCTCAAATAGCAATCAGCCCCAGCATTTT.

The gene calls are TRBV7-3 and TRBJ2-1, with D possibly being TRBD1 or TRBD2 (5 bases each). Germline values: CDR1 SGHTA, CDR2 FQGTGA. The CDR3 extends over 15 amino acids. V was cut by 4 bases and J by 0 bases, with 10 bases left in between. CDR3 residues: CASSYDSGSYNEQFF. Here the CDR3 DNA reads TGTGCCAGCAGCTACGACAGCGGCTCCTACAATGAGCAGTTCTTC. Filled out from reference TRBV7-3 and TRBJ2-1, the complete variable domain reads GAGVSQTPSNKVTEKGKYVELRCDPISGHTALYWYRQSLGQGPEFLIYFQGTGAADDSGLPNDRFFAVRPEGSVSTLKIQRTERGDSAVYLCASSYDSGSYNEQFFGPGTRLTVL.

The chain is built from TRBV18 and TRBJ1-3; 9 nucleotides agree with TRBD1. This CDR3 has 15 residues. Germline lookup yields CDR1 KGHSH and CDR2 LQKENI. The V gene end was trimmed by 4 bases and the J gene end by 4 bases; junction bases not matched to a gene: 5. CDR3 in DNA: TGTGCCAGCTCACAAGGACAGGGGATCGGAAACACCATATATTTT. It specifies CASSQGQGIGNTIYF.